Only a few counts were recorded for the clone carrying this T cell receptor beta chain. The V end was cut by 1 base, the J end by 5 bases, with 6 bases between. The CDR3 is 12 residues long. In germline, CDR1 is SGHRS, CDR2 YFSETQ. This sample stems from a study of CD8+ T cells in alopecia areata. Regarding treatment: oral pan-JAK inhibitor, 5-10 mg twice daily. Sequencing used cDNA as its template, made by extracting RNA and reverse transcribing it. TCRdb keeps only in-frame clones here, not all; method: immunoSEQ multiplex PCR. The table lists over 150,000 clones, approximately 55% of them singletons.

This receptor was identified in a human donor with alopecia areata. The V call is TRBV5-1, the J call TRBJ1-2; D remains unclear. The sequenced sample was CD8+ T cells sorted from blood, obtained at week 24, from a patient treated with tofacitinib. CDR3: CASSLPGYGYTF. The DNA for the CDR3 is TGCGCCAGCAGCTTGCCCGGGTATGGCTACACCTTC.